Each of the 7 T cell receptor beta chains below was sequenced from the same sample in a study of CD8 T cells in Susac syndrome. RNA in amounts of roughly 0.5 to 1 ug was reverse transcribed with random hexamers. TCRdb recomputed calls from the immunoSEQ multiplex PCR reads with MiXCR, one row per CDR3 protein. The table includes under 200,000 distinct CDR3 sequences, 95% to 97% detected once. Sequences were obtained from CD4+ T cells from PBMCs. Receptors were obtained from a human donor with Susac syndrome.

The V gene is TRBV5-1, the J gene TRBJ2-7; 14 bases are a match to TRBD2. Germline CDR1 is SGHRS and CDR2 is YFSETQ. With 4 bases clipped from V and 6 bases from J, the junction kept 3 bases outside the gene matches. This CDR3 spans 14 amino acids. The CDR3 region has the DNA TGCGCCAGCAGCCCGGGACTAGCGGGAGTCGAGCAGTACTTC. This gives the protein CASSPGLAGVEQYF.

This sequence joins TRBV30 and TRBJ1-1; no clear D gene. The germline gives CDR1 GTSNPN, CDR2 SVGIG (reference sequence). V dropped 8 bases and J dropped 1 base, with 8 bases sitting between them. The CDR3 loop spans 11 amino acids. CDR3 region: CAQDQNTEAFF. For the CDR3, the DNA is TGTGCCCAAGATCAGAACACTGAAGCTTTCTTT.

The CDR3 DNA reads TGTGCCAGCAAAAGGACAGCCTCGAACACCGGGGAGCTGTTTTTT. As protein: CASKRTASNTGELFF. The chain links TRBV9 to TRBJ2-2, with TRBD1 as a possible D gene (6 bases). Deletions cut 6 bases from V and 0 bases from J, with 12 bases between. This CDR3 has 15 residues. Germline V gene data show CDR1 as SGDLS and CDR2 as YYNGEE.

V and J are TRBV15 and TRBJ2-3, with 10 bases identical to TRBD2. This CDR3 has 17 residues. With V trimmed by 0 bases and J by 5 bases, 8 bases remained unmatched. Germline-derived CDR1 and CDR2 are LNHNV and YYDKDF (reference sequence). The CDR3 loop is CATSRERAGGPGDTQYF. CDR3 in DNA: TGTGCCACCAGCAGAGAACGAGCGGGAGGGCCGGGAGATACGCAGTATTTT.

The table lists this clonotype with a count of one. J is TRBJ2-7 and V is TRBV5-1, with D perhaps given as TRBD1 or TRBD2 (5 bases each). The CDR3 consists of 13 residues. V lost 5 bases and J 8 bases, leaving 17 bases between the germline ends. The V gene's germline CDR1 is SGHRS and CDR2 YFSETQ. The CDR3 loop reads CASSLDVSGQQYV. The DNA of the CDR3 is TGCGCCAGCAGTCTGGACGTATCGGGACAGCAGTACGTC.

The rearrangement uses TRBV30 and TRBJ2-3; D remains unclear. The CDR3 length is 11 residues. Germline assignment: CDR1 GTSNPN and CDR2 SVGIG (reference sequence). V was shortened by 5 bases and J by 4 bases, with 7 bases between the two germline ends. DNA of the CDR3: TGTGCCTGGGGACCCTCAGATACGCAGTATTTT. As protein: CAWGPSDTQYF.

CDR3 residues: CASSSSAGVETQYF. The CDR3 DNA sequence: TGCGCCAGCAGCTCTTCGGCGGGAGTGGAGACCCAGTACTTC. The chain uses TRBV5-1 and TRBJ2-5; TRBD2 aligns across 7 bases. This CDR3 contains 14 residues. After removal of 3 bases from V and 5 bases from J, the junction contained 7 bases not matched to a gene. From germline, CDR1 is SGHRS and CDR2 YFSETQ.